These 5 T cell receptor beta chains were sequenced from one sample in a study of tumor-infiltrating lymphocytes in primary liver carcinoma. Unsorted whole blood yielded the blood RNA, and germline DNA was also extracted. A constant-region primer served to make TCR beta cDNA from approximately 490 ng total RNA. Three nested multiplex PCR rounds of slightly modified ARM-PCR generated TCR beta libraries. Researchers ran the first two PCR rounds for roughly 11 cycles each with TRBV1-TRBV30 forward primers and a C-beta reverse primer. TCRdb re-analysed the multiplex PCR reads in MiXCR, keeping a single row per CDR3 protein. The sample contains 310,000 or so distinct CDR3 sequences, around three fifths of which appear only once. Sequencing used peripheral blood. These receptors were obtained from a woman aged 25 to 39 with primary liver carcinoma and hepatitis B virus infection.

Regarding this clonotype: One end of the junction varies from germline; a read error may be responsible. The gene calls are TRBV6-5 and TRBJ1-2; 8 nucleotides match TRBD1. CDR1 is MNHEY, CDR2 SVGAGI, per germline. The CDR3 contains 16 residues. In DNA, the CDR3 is TGTGCCAACAGTTCGTTGGGGCGGACAGGGAATGGTGGCTACACCTTC. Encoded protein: CANSSLGRTGNGGYTF.

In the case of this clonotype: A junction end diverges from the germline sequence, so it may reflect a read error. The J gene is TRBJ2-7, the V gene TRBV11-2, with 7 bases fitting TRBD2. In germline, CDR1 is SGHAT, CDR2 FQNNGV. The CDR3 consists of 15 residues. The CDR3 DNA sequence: TGTGCCAGCAGCGCCTCTAGGGAGGGATCCTACGAGCAGTACTTT. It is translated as CASSASREGSYEQYF.

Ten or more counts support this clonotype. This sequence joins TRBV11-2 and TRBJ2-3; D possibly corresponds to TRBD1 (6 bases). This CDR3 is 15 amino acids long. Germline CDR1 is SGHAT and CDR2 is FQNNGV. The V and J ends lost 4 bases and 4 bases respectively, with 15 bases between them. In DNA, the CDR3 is TGTGCCAGCAGCTCAGCCCCCGGACAGTCAGATACGCAGTATTTT. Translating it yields CASSSAPGQSDTQYF.

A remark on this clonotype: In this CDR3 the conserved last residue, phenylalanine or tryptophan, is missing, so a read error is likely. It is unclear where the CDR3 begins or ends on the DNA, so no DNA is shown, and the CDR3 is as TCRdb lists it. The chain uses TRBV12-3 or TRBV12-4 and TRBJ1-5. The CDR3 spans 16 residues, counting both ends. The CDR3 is CASSFGVIAGNQPLHS.

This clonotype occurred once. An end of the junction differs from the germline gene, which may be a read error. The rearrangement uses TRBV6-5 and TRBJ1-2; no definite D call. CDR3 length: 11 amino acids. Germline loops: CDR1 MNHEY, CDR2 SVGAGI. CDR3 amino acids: CDSSYGGGYTF. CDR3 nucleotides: TGTGACAGCAGTTATGGCGGTGGCTACACCTTC.